This record covers a single T cell receptor (beta chain). Its target is unknown. The data were obtained in a study of cytomegalovirus exposure and HLA in healthy donors. Study outcomes and limitations: Analyses of presence and absence presupposed an approximately uniform sequencing depth across donors.

PCR used 60 Vbeta primers and 13 Jbeta primers. Here immunoSEQ multiplex PCR was the method, and the copy in TCRdb shows in-frame clones only, minus some. The top ten clones hold 2.6% of a sample with around 200,000 clones, roughly 80% of them seen once. CDR1 is SGDLS, CDR2 YYNGEE, per germline. The CDR3 consists of 16 residues. The V and J ends lost 1 base and 1 base, in that order; junction bases with no gene match: 6. The sequenced sample consisted of PBMCs. The J gene is TRBJ1-1, the V gene TRBV9, with 8 bases aligning to TRBD1. The receptor was derived from a woman aged 45-59 years in good health and CMV-seropositive. CDR3 nucleotides: TGTGCCAGCAGCGTACTACCAGACAGGGGGAACACTGAAGCTTTCTTT. Translated: CASSVLPDRGNTEAFF.